This T cell receptor beta chain was sequenced for a study of blood T cell repertoires in COVID-19. The CDR3 contains 15 residues. Trimming pared 3 bases from V and 9 bases from J, leaving 18 bases between. Germline V CDR1 and CDR2: LNHDA, SQIVND (reference sequence). The assay was immunoSEQ multiplex PCR, and TCRdb's table has in-frame clones only and misses some. The data show hundreds of thousands of clones, about 90% seen once. This clone has more than one count but fewer than ten. V is TRBV19 and J is TRBJ1-5; D is undetermined. The sequence was obtained from a man between 60 and 70 years old with COVID-19, enrolled during active disease. Sequencing input: peripheral blood. In DNA, the CDR3 is TGTGCCAGTAGTATTGCGAGAGCGGCTTCGGGGCCCCAGCATTTT. This translates into CASSIARAASGPQHF.